This T cell receptor beta chain stems from a study of OX40 agonist ivuxolimab in advanced cancers. Profiling relied on immunoSEQ multiplex PCR, and the TCRdb table lists in-frame clones only, not all of them. This table has about 70,000 clones, 85% to 90% appearing once. Trimming stripped 2 bases from V and 0 bases from J, with 9 bases between. Germline V gene lookup returns CDR1 SGHDT and CDR2 YYEEEE. The CDR3 has 16 residues. This sequence originates from an adult with an advanced solid tumor such as melanoma, head and neck, liver or kidney cancer. The genes are TRBV5-6 and TRBJ2-6; D ambiguous. Sample: CD4+ or CD8+ T cells sorted from blood, taken in a trial of the OX40 agonist ivuxolimab. The CDR3: CASSFFSHSGANVLTF. The CDR3 nucleotides are TGTGCCAGCAGCTTTTTCAGCCACTCTGGGGCCAACGTCCTGACTTTC.